The present T cell receptor beta chain was sequenced within a study of cytomegalovirus exposure and HLA in healthy donors. This clone was found a few times. V was trimmed by 5 bases and J by 7 bases, leaving 12 bases between them. Germline loops: CDR1 SGHTA, CDR2 FQGTGA. The CDR3 covers 14 residues. PCR employed 60 Vbeta and 13 Jbeta primers. TCRdb's copy holds only in-frame clones and misses some; the assay was immunoSEQ multiplex PCR. The sample includes 72,000 or so clones, 74% of them seen just once. Material: PBMCs. The chain employs TRBV7-3 and TRBJ1-6; weak D call: TRBD1 (6 bases). This TCR came from a human donor in good health. CDR3 loop: CASSPGTLNSPLHF. CDR3 sequence (DNA): TGTGCCAGCAGCCCCGGGACACTGAATTCACCCCTCCACTTT.